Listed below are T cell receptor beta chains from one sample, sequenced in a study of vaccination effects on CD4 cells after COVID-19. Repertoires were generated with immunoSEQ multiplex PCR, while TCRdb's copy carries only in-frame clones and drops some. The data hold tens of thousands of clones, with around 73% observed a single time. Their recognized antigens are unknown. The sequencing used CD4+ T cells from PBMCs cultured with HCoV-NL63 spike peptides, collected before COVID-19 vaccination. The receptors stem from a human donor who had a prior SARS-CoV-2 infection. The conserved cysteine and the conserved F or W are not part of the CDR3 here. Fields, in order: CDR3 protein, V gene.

cdr3_aa: ASSLRGLDQPQH
v_call: TRBV7-8

cdr3_aa: ASSYLAGTGVSPLH
v_call: TRBV6-5

cdr3_aa: ASSVVKGNTEAF
v_call: TRBV9

cdr3_aa: ASSLVADEGQQY
v_call: TRBV5-1

cdr3_aa: ASSYWGAGGGETQY
v_call: TRBV6-2/TRBV6-3

cdr3_aa: ASSSGPTQLAF
v_call: TRBV5-1

cdr3_aa: ASSPGGPGETQY
v_call: TRBV5-1

cdr3_aa: ASSIANSYNSPLH
v_call: TRBV19

cdr3_aa: ASSYSVINTEAF
v_call: TRBV6-5

cdr3_aa: AWSVGVHQPQH
v_call: TRBV30

cdr3_aa: ASRPQGAYNEQF
v_call: TRBV7-2

cdr3_aa: ASSRGTASTDTQY
v_call: TRBV5-4

cdr3_aa: ASSLDPGTGSPTAF
v_call: TRBV11-1

cdr3_aa: ASSRGSGGVDNEQF
v_call: TRBV4-1

cdr3_aa: ASTRDSLVYEQY
v_call: TRBV2

cdr3_aa: ASSRASGIQETQY
v_call: TRBV18

cdr3_aa: ASSRGGVETQY
v_call: TRBV4-1

cdr3_aa: ASSRGGARFNEQF
v_call: TRBV3-1/TRBV3-2

cdr3_aa: ASSLTSGSYQETQY
v_call: TRBV7-2

cdr3_aa: ASHKVYVDTEAF
v_call: TRBV5-6

cdr3_aa: ASSQGTRGQY
v_call: TRBV4-3

cdr3_aa: ASSPSDTVGYT
v_call: TRBV18

cdr3_aa: ASSVGQEAIRYGYT
v_call: TRBV10-1

cdr3_aa: ASSGTGPRSTSSGANVLT
v_call: TRBV6-1

cdr3_aa: ASSSGQGWSYEQY
v_call: TRBV5-1

cdr3_aa: ASRDRGLNTEAF
v_call: TRBV6-5

cdr3_aa: ASSEGRTQNTEAF
v_call: TRBV6-4

cdr3_aa: ASSLDPGKGNTIY
v_call: TRBV7-2

cdr3_aa: ASSEMTGEGNTEAF
v_call: TRBV6-1

cdr3_aa: AWSSYSGNTIY
v_call: TRBV30

cdr3_aa: AWSPRGVLFPPQH
v_call: TRBV30

cdr3_aa: ASSSVAGGHSPLH
v_call: TRBV5-6

cdr3_aa: SASPGGGYEQY
v_call: TRBV20-1

cdr3_aa: ASTHNSGLSTQY
v_call: TRBV11-1

cdr3_aa: ASSLRTGQETQY
v_call: TRBV5-5

cdr3_aa: AWSVGLGDTIY
v_call: TRBV30

cdr3_aa: ATSTGTVTDTQY
v_call: TRBV2

cdr3_aa: AISESTPGGPYEQY
v_call: TRBV10-3

cdr3_aa: ASSSDSYEQY
v_call: TRBV12-3/TRBV12-4

cdr3_aa: ASSRRTGTGGQETQY
v_call: TRBV5-1